This T cell receptor beta chain is drawn from a study of cytomegalovirus exposure and HLA in healthy donors. The trim removed 2 bases at V and 0 bases at J, leaving 6 bases unmatched. The CDR3 totals 16 residues. CDR1 and CDR2 from the germline V gene are SGHRS and YFSETQ. A multiplex PCR was run with 60 Vbeta primers and 13 Jbeta primers. Sequencing used immunoSEQ multiplex PCR; TCRdb keeps in-frame clones, though not all of them. The sample carries roughly 110,000 clones, roughly 82% recorded once. A note on this clone: The antigen is unknown.

Study results and limitations: A list of approximately 160 TCR beta chains associated with cytomegalovirus was given. Within an earlier analysis, most TCR beta V segments proved productive either about 90% or about 30% of the time. For TCR beta chains, V- and J-gene trimming was later linked to a missense DCLRE1C variant. HLA alleles showed associations with 16,951 TCR beta sequences in a later analysis, at a 0.05 false discovery rate.

The chain employs TRBV5-1 and TRBJ2-7; 9 positions match TRBD1. Sequencing input: PBMCs. The receptor was derived from a male donor in good health and CMV-seropositive. Here the CDR3 DNA reads TGCGCCAGCAGCTTACAGGGGGCCCCGTTCTCCTACGAGCAGTACTTC. The encoded protein is CASSLQGAPFSYEQYF.